The present entry profiles one TCR beta chain with its context. V was shortened by 6 bases and J by 4 bases, with 12 bases between the two germline ends. CDR1 MNHEY and CDR2 SMNVEV come from the germline V gene (reference sequence). CDR3 size: 13 residues. This sample is drawn from a study of blood T cell repertoires in COVID-19. Authors' data handling: Reference gene primer amplification gave estimated nucleated cell counts. Data came from immunoSEQ multiplex PCR; TCRdb stores just in-frame clones and leaves some out. V and J calls and clone size are given by that table; D and trimming were obtained from the DNA. The table includes about 59,000 clones, 90% detected once.

The TCR originated in an elderly man with acute or convalescent COVID-19. The sequenced sample consisted of peripheral blood. The chain uses TRBV27 and TRBJ1-2, with D possibly being TRBD1 (6 bases). Written as DNA, the CDR3 is TGTGCCAGCAGCACAGGGATGGGCTATGGCTACACCTTC. It specifies CASSTGMGYGYTF.